Following are 32 T cell receptor beta chains from one sample sequenced in a study of T cell responses to AZD1222 COVID-19 vaccine. Only in-frame clones appear in the TCRdb table, and some are missing; sequencing was by immunoSEQ multiplex PCR. There are about 92,000 clones in the sample; under 90% occur only once, and 26% lies in the top ten. Source: peripheral blood, taken on day 0 of AZD1222 vaccination. The receptors were sampled from an adult in good health.

Only one count was recorded for this clone. The CDR3 reads CASSSHGQGSGGETQYF. CDR3 DNA sequence: TGTGCCAGCAGTTCCCACGGACAGGGCAGTGGCGGCGAGACCCAGTACTTC. V and J are TRBV6-2 or TRBV6-3 and TRBJ2-5; 8 positions agree with TRBD1. With V trimmed by 4 bases and J by 5 bases, 15 bases remained unmatched. There are 17 residues in the CDR3. CDR1 is MNHEY, CDR2 SVGEGT, per germline.

In its sample, this clone was seen once. The chain combines TRBV7-9 with TRBJ2-5; no reliable D call. The CDR3 is 15 amino acids. From germline, CDR1 is SEHNR and CDR2 FQNEAQ (reference sequence). V was shortened by 1 base and J by 2 bases, with 11 bases between the two germline ends. The CDR3 here is CASSLDQSFQETQYF. The DNA for the CDR3 is TGTGCCAGCAGCTTAGATCAGAGCTTTCAAGAGACCCAGTACTTC.

Here the CDR3 reads CASSYTSSTYEQYF. The CDR3 DNA reads TGTGCCAGCAGTTATACGAGCTCCACCTACGAGCAGTACTTC. The chain employs TRBV6-5 and TRBJ2-7; no clear D gene. The germline V gene has CDR1 MNHEY and CDR2 SVGAGI. Trimming removed 3 bases from V and 2 bases from J, with 11 bases in between. The CDR3 runs 14 residues.

This clone occurred once. The V gene is TRBV6-2 or TRBV6-3, the J gene TRBJ2-7; D is possibly TRBD1 or TRBD2 (5 bases each). CDR3 size: 14 residues. Trimming took 3 bases from V and 2 from J, leaving 11 bases between them. Germline V gives CDR1 MNHEY, CDR2 SVGEGT. As DNA, the CDR3 is TGTGCCAGCAGTTATTGGACGGGACCCTACGAGCAGTACTTC. Protein product: CASSYWTGPYEQYF.

This clone was detected only once. Here the CDR3 reads CASSSTLILRTGKAEAFF. CDR3 nucleotides: TGTGCCAGCAGCTCTACCCTAATCCTCCGGACAGGGAAAGCTGAAGCTTTCTTT. The rearrangement uses TRBV7-9 and TRBJ1-1; 8 positions agree with TRBD1. This CDR3 region has 18 residues. V was clipped by 4 bases and J by 6 bases; unmatched bases: 19. Germline loops: CDR1 SEHNR, CDR2 FQNEAQ (reference sequence).

V is TRBV6-4 and J is TRBJ2-2, with unresolved D. The germline CDR1 and CDR2 sequences are MRHNA and SNTAGT. The CDR3 length is 16 residues. V was shortened by 0 bases and J by 2 bases, with 10 bases between the two germline ends. This CDR3 reads CASSDSVGFNTGELFF. For the CDR3, the DNA is TGTGCCAGCAGTGACTCGGTCGGATTCAACACCGGGGAGCTGTTTTTT.

The chain recombines TRBV3-1 (or the pseudogene TRBV3-2) with TRBJ2-7; D possibly uses TRBD1 or TRBD2 (6 bases each). With 6 bases removed from V and 7 bases from J, the gap between germline ends came to 16 bases. The CDR3 consists of 13 residues. Germline lookup yields CDR1 LGHDT and CDR2 YNNKEL (reference sequence). The CDR3 nucleotides are TGTGCCAGCAGGCGAGGGGAAGGGGGGGAGCAGTACTTC. It is translated as CASRRGEGGEQYF.

The CDR3 protein is CASSPPRGTGELFF. In nucleotides, the CDR3 is TGTGCCAGCAGCCCTCCTCGGGGGACCGGGGAGCTGTTTTTT. The rearrangement links TRBV7-9 to TRBJ2-2; perhaps TRBD2 as D (6 bases). Trimming removed 5 bases from V and 5 bases from J, with 12 bases in between. This CDR3 contains 14 residues. CDR1 SEHNR and CDR2 FQNEAQ come from the germline V gene (reference sequence).

The sample holds one count of this clone. This chain connects TRBV6-5 to TRBJ2-5, with D possibly TRBD2 on 5 matching bases. The length of the CDR3 is 14 residues. V shed 5 bases and J shed 0 bases, with 10 bases lying between them. Germline CDR1 and CDR2: MNHEY and SVGAGI. CDR3 loop: CASSISVYQETQYF. The CDR3 nucleotides read TGTGCCAGCAGTATTAGCGTATACCAAGAGACCCAGTACTTC.

The CDR3 nucleotides are TGTGCCACCGGGACTAGCGGCTACGAGCAGTACTTC. This codes for CATGTSGYEQYF. This rearrangement joins TRBV28 to TRBJ2-7; 11 bases map to TRBD2. CDR3 length equals 12 residues. The V gene end was trimmed by 10 bases and the J gene end by 3 bases; junction bases not matched to a gene: 2. Germline V gene sequence: CDR1 MDHEN, CDR2 SYDVKM.

This rearrangement joins TRBV30 to TRBJ2-4; a weak D match, TRBD2 (5 bases). This CDR3 has 18 amino acids. The germline CDR1 and CDR2 sequences are GTSNPN and SVGIG (reference sequence). The V gene lost 3 bases and the J gene lost 1 base, with 22 bases spanning the gap. The CDR3 DNA follows: TGTGCCTGGAGAAAAGACGGACTTATCGTAGGGGCCAAAAACATTCAGTACTTC. Encoded protein: CAWRKDGLIVGAKNIQYF. Full variable domain (outside the CDR3, taken from reference TRBV30 and TRBJ2-4): SQTIHQWPATLVQPVGSPLSLECTVEGTSNPNLYWYRQAAGRGLQLLFYSVGIGQISSEVPQNLSASRPQDRQFILSSKKLLLSDSGFYLCAWRKDGLIVGAKNIQYFGAGTRLSVL.

This chain joins TRBV5-1 and TRBJ1-3; no firm D call. Germline-derived CDR1 and CDR2 are SGHRS and YFSETQ. Trimming took off 5 bases at V and 2 bases at J, with 11 bases between the two ends. CDR3 length: 14 amino acids. CDR3 amino acids: CASRASGTGNTIYF. DNA for the CDR3: TGCGCCAGCAGGGCTTCGGGGACTGGAAACACCATATATTTT.

The rearrangement links TRBV7-9 to TRBJ2-7; the D gene could be TRBD1 or TRBD2 (5 bases each). The V and J ends lost 5 bases and 9 bases respectively, with 17 bases between them. The CDR3 is 13 amino acids. CDR1 and CDR2 (germline): SEHNR, FQNEAQ (reference sequence). CDR3: CASSAGTSVGQYF. The CDR3 DNA follows: TGTGCCAGCAGCGCCGGGACCTCCGTCGGGCAGTACTTC.

The rearrangement links TRBV12-5 to TRBJ1-3; 7 bases map to TRBD1. CDR1 is LGHNT, CDR2 FRNRAP, per germline. V lost 8 bases, J lost 0 bases, and 4 bases stayed unmatched. This CDR3 region has 14 residues. This CDR3 reads CASPGQSSGNTIYF. CDR3 nucleotides: TGTGCTAGTCCGGGACAGAGCTCTGGAAACACCATATATTTT.

The genes are TRBV5-6 and TRBJ1-5, with 10 bases matching TRBD1. The CDR3 loop spans 17 amino acids. The trim removed 3 bases at V and 0 bases at J, leaving 6 bases unmatched. Germline V gene data show CDR1 as SGHDT and CDR2 as YYEEEE. This CDR3 reads CASSSDRGAYSNQPQHF. For the CDR3, the DNA is TGTGCCAGCAGCTCGGACAGGGGGGCATATAGCAATCAGCCCCAGCATTTT.

The rearrangement links TRBV6-5 to TRBJ2-1, with unresolved D. This CDR3 comprises 13 residues. Germline V lookup: CDR1 MNHEY, CDR2 SVGAGI. V was cut by 0 bases and J by 8 bases, with 8 bases left in between. This chain's CDR3 is CASSYSVGDEQFF. The CDR3 DNA sequence: TGTGCCAGCAGTTACTCGGTTGGGGATGAGCAGTTCTTC.

This rearrangement joins TRBV7-2 to TRBJ2-7; 7 bases line up with TRBD2. CDR3 length: 14 amino acids. V gave up 6 bases and J gave up 6 bases; unmatched junction bases: 11. Germline V gives CDR1 SGHTA, CDR2 FQGNSA. The CDR3, as DNA: TGTGCCAGCAGTACAGGACTAGTGATGAGCGAGCAGTACTTC. Its protein product is CASSTGLVMSEQYF.

The rearrangement joins TRBV24-1 to TRBJ2-5; TRBD1 aligns across 9 bases. The germline V gene has CDR1 KGHDR and CDR2 SFDVKD. This CDR3 spans 13 amino acids. V lost 7 bases to trimming and J lost 4 bases; unmatched junction nucleotides: 3. CDR3 loop: CATRDRGRETQYF. CDR3 nucleotides: TGTGCCACCAGGGACAGGGGTAGAGAGACCCAGTACTTC.

This clone was detected once. The V gene is TRBV9, the J gene TRBJ2-7; 8 bases are a match to TRBD2. The J segment lost 5 bases and the V segment lost 0 bases, leaving 4 bases of the junction unmatched. Per germline, CDR1 SGDLS and CDR2 YYNGEE. The CDR3 sequence is 14 residues long. The DNA of the CDR3 is TGTGCCAGCAGCGTAGCGGGGGGGAGGAACGAGCAGTACTTC. Its translation: CASSVAGGRNEQYF. Filled out from reference TRBV9 and TRBJ2-7, the complete variable domain reads DSGVTQTPKHLITATGQRVTLRCSPRSGDLSVYWYQQSLDQGLQFLIQYYNGEERAKGNILERFSAQQFPDLHSELNLSSLELGDSALYFCASSVAGGRNEQYFGPGTRLTVT.

Only a few counts were recorded for this clone. The chain employs TRBV5-4 and TRBJ1-4; 7 positions agree with TRBD1. The trim removed 4 bases at V and 7 bases at J, leaving 10 bases unmatched. The CDR3 extends over 15 amino acids. Germline-derived CDR1 and CDR2 are SGHNT and YYREEE (reference sequence). CDR3 residues: CASSPYRGGSEKLFF. CDR3 nucleotide sequence: TGTGCCAGCAGCCCCTACAGGGGCGGTAGTGAAAAACTGTTTTTT.

V is TRBV19 and J is TRBJ2-2; 10 bases align to TRBD1. After removal of 10 bases from V and 1 base from J, the junction contained 9 bases not matched to a gene. Germline V gives CDR1 LNHDA, CDR2 SQIVND (reference sequence). This CDR3 has 16 residues. The DNA of the CDR3 is TGTGCCACCCATGGGGGGGACAGGGGGAACACCGGGGAGCTGTTTTTT. It encodes CATHGGDRGNTGELFF.

The V gene is TRBV7-9, the J gene TRBJ1-5, with no clear D. Germline CDR1 is SEHNR and CDR2 is FQNEAQ (reference sequence). V lost 6 bases and J 1 base, leaving 4 bases between the germline ends. CDR3 length: 12 amino acids. The CDR3 loop is CASSLSNQPQHF. The CDR3 DNA reads TGTGCCAGCAGTTTGAGCAATCAGCCCCAGCATTTT.

V usage is TRBV19 and J usage is TRBJ1-6; TRBD1 might be the D (5 bases). The germline V and J ends were trimmed by 5 bases and 6 bases, with 11 bases remaining between them. CDR3 size: 14 residues. Germline CDR1 is LNHDA and CDR2 is SQIVND (reference sequence). The CDR3 DNA sequence: TGTGCCAGTAGTCGTAGGGGAGTTAATTCACCCCTCCACTTT. It yields the protein CASSRRGVNSPLHF.

This clone was counted only a few times. The chain has TRBV28 and TRBJ2-3; 8 bases align to TRBD2. V dropped 3 bases and J dropped 1; count of bases not matched to a gene: 3. The germline V gene encodes CDR1 MDHEN and CDR2 SYDVKM. The CDR3 is made up of 15 amino acids. CDR3 DNA sequence: TGTGCCAGCAGTTTCGGTAGCGGGGGCACAGATACGCAGTATTTT. This gives the protein CASSFGSGGTDTQYF.

The genes are TRBV30 and TRBJ1-6; D not certain. The germline CDR1 and CDR2 sequences are GTSNPN and SVGIG (reference sequence). Trimming removed 5 bases from V and 8 bases from J, with 7 bases in between. This CDR3 has 11 residues. The CDR3 protein is CAWQQHSPLHF. In DNA, the CDR3 is TGTGCCTGGCAACAGCATTCACCCCTCCACTTT.

This sequence joins TRBV7-2 and TRBJ1-2; D is undetermined. Germline V gives CDR1 SGHTA, CDR2 FQGNSA. Trimming removed 5 bases at V and 8 bases at J, with 18 bases between. The CDR3 has 14 residues. The CDR3 here is CASSGLTQSGGYTF. The CDR3 coding sequence is TGTGCCAGCAGCGGACTGACTCAATCGGGAGGCTACACCTTC.

Concerning this clone: Other DNA sequences of this sample code for an identical CDR3. The chain couples TRBV9 to TRBJ2-7; D may be TRBD1 (5 bases). Germline CDR1 reads SGDLS; CDR2 reads YYNGEE. The CDR3 covers 14 residues. Trimming cost V 0 bases and J 0 bases, with 7 bases left between them. The CDR3 loop reads CASSVAGASYEQYF. The CDR3 region has the DNA TGTGCCAGCAGCGTAGCTGGGGCCTCCTACGAGCAGTACTTC.

This chain uses TRBV28 with TRBJ1-4; 7 bases line up with TRBD1. CDR1 and CDR2 (germline): MDHEN, SYDVKM. With V trimmed by 3 bases and J by 0 bases, 1 base remained unmatched. The CDR3 is 15 residues long. In nucleotides, the CDR3 is TGTGCCAGCAGTTTGCAGGGGGCAACTAATGAAAAACTGTTTTTT. Translated: CASSLQGATNEKLFF.

The chain carries TRBV25-1 and TRBJ2-2; possibly TRBD2 for D (5 bases). The germline V gene has CDR1 MGHDK and CDR2 SYGVNS. The CDR3 is 16 residues long. Trimming stripped 3 bases from V and 4 bases from J, with 15 bases between. The CDR3 sequence: CASSDHSLASTGELFF. The DNA of the CDR3 is TGTGCCAGCAGTGACCATTCCCTAGCATCCACCGGGGAGCTGTTTTTT. Together with reference TRBV25-1 and TRBJ2-2, the CDR3 gives the full variable domain: EADIYQTPRYLVIGTGKKITLECSQTMGHDKMYWYQQDPGMELHLIHYSYGVNSTEKGDLSSESTVSRIRTEHFPLTLESARPSHTSQYLCASSDHSLASTGELFFGEGSRLTVL.

The rearrangement uses TRBV28 and TRBJ2-3; either TRBD1 or TRBD2 may fit D (6 bases each). V was clipped by 8 bases and J by 5 bases, with 17 bases between them. This CDR3 has 14 amino acids. Germline V gene sequence: CDR1 MDHEN, CDR2 SYDVKM. DNA for the CDR3: TGTGCCAGCCGGAACCGGGGGCCGGAAGATACGCAGTATTTT. Amino acid sequence: CASRNRGPEDTQYF.

J is TRBJ1-6 and V is TRBV28, with TRBD1 identical over 8 bases. The CDR3 is 15 residues long. Trimming at V came to 7 bases and at J to 9 bases, leaving 11 bases not matched to a gene. Germline V gene sequence: CDR1 MDHEN, CDR2 SYDVKM. The CDR3 nucleotides are TGTGCCAGCACCATAAGGGGGACAGGCCTTTCACCCCTCCACTTT. It yields the protein CASTIRGTGLSPLHF.

The rearrangement links TRBV6-4 to TRBJ2-2, with 7 bases identical to TRBD1. Germline V lookup: CDR1 MRHNA, CDR2 SNTAGT. This CDR3 is built from 14 residues. After removal of 4 bases from V and 5 bases from J, the junction contained 4 bases not matched to a gene. The CDR3 sequence: CASSVDRVTGELFF. In DNA form, the CDR3 reads TGTGCCAGCAGTGTCGACAGGGTAACCGGGGAGCTGTTTTTT.